This is a list of T cell receptor beta chains from one sample in a study of patients and donors after allogeneic stem cell transplantation. TCRdb independently ran MiXCR on the RT-PCR reads; one entry per CDR3 protein. The sample lists 190,000 or so distinct CDR3 sequences; approximately 41% were seen once. The sequencing sample was made of blood, either unsorted or a sorted T cell fraction (not recorded which). All receptors derive from a human donor who was either an allogeneic HSCT recipient or a stem cell or donor lymphocyte infusion donor (not recorded which). It is not recorded whose cells these are; they may come from a transplant donor. Both conserved end residues are part of each CDR3. The D gene is left open where the match is weak. Expanded clones get a size class; other rows say once, few or many, or leave the size out.

cdr3_aa cdr3_nt clone_size v_call d_call j_call
CASSQDNRRANEQFF TGTGCCAGCAGCCAAGATAACAGGAGGGCCAATGAGCAGTTCTTC many TRBV3-1 - TRBJ2-1
CASSFLAGVLYEQYF TGTGCCAGCAGTTTCCTAGCGGGAGTTCTCTACGAGCAGTACTTC - TRBV28 TRBD2 TRBJ2-7
CASSLGVGEPYEQYF TGTGCCAGCAGCCTGGGGGTGGGAGAGCCCTACGAGCAGTACTTC - TRBV7-3 - TRBJ2-7
CASSPRLQENIQYF TGCGCCAGCAGCCCTAGACTACAGGAGAACATTCAGTACTTC many TRBV5-1 - TRBJ2-4
CASSEEVTSNEKLFF TGTGCCAGCAGTGAAGAGGTGACGTCTAATGAAAAACTGTTTTTT - TRBV6-1 - TRBJ1-4
CASSFLSEPEAFF TGTGCCAGCAGTTTCCTCAGTGAACCTGAAGCTTTCTTT - TRBV28 - TRBJ1-1
CASSPRSTGWDSPLHF TGTGCCAGCAGTCCACGATCAACAGGATGGGATTCACCCCTCCACTTT - TRBV27 - TRBJ1-6
CASSPSEDLDNEQFF TGTGCCAGCAGCCCCAGTGAGGACCTTGACAATGAGCAGTTCTTC - TRBV7-9 - TRBJ2-1
CASSARQGRDTEAFF TGTGCCAGCAGCGCTCGACAGGGTAGGGACACTGAAGCTTTCTTT - TRBV7-8 TRBD1 TRBJ1-1
CASSFSTEAFF TGTGCCAGCAGCTTTTCCACTGAAGCTTTCTTT few TRBV7-2 - TRBJ1-1
CATRAGGSEKLFF TGTGCCACCCGTGCAGGGGGTAGTGAAAAACTGTTTTTT - TRBV3-1 TRBD1 TRBJ1-4
CASSFDRNTEAFF TGCGCCAGCAGCTTCGACCGGAACACTGAAGCTTTCTTT few TRBV5-1 - TRBJ1-1
CASSSGMLNTEAFF TGTGCCAGCAGTTCCGGGATGCTGAACACTGAAGCTTTCTTT - TRBV6-2/TRBV6-3 - TRBJ1-1
CASSPKGISGNTIYF TGTGCCAGCAGCCCGAAAGGGATATCTGGAAACACCATATATTTT - TRBV7-9 - TRBJ1-3
CASSSLAGTYNEQFF TGCGCCAGCAGCTCCCTAGCGGGCACTTACAATGAGCAGTTCTTC few TRBV4-1 TRBD2 TRBJ2-1
CASSFAGVTDTQYF TGTGCCAGCAGCTTTGCTGGGGTGACAGATACGCAGTATTTT - TRBV7-2 - TRBJ2-3
CATSRQGTNSYNEQFF TGTGCCACCAGCAGACAAGGGACTAACTCCTACAATGAGCAGTTCTTC - TRBV15 TRBD2 TRBJ2-1
CASSQGPHGNIQYF TGTGCCAGCAGTCAGGGGCCCCACGGAAACATTCAGTACTTC few TRBV12-3/TRBV12-4 - TRBJ2-4
CSARDSWTGYQPQHF TGCAGTGCTAGAGATTCCTGGACAGGATATCAGCCCCAGCATTTT many TRBV20-1 TRBD1 TRBJ1-5
CASSTGTSGMSYNEQFF TGTGCCAGCAGTACCGGGACTAGCGGGATGTCCTACAATGAGCAGTTCTTC - TRBV12-3/TRBV12-4 TRBD2 TRBJ2-1
CASSEPPVSEQFF TGTGCCAGCAGTGAACCTCCCGTTAGCGAGCAGTTCTTC - TRBV2 - TRBJ2-1
CASSFQREGNEQFF TGTGCCAGCAGTTTCCAGCGGGAGGGGAATGAGCAGTTCTTC - TRBV27 TRBD2 TRBJ2-1
CASSQGWLAGGDREQYF TGTGCCAGCAGCCAGGGCTGGCTAGCGGGAGGCGATAGGGAGCAGTACTTC - TRBV3-1 TRBD2 TRBJ2-7
CASRARPYQPQHF TGTGCCAGCCGGGCCAGACCCTATCAGCCCCAGCATTTT many TRBV6-5 - TRBJ1-5
CASSQETGPSYEQYF TGCGCCAGCAGCCAAGAAACGGGACCCTCCTACGAGCAGTACTTC few TRBV4-3 - TRBJ2-7
CSVEAGGENTIYF TGCAGCGTTGAGGCGGGCGGGGAAAACACCATATATTTT once TRBV29-1 - TRBJ1-3
CASSQEGQGSRQETQYF TGCGCCAGCAGCCAAGAGGGGCAGGGGAGTCGCCAAGAGACCCAGTACTTC - TRBV4-3 - TRBJ2-5
CASSYPGLAGGETQYF TGTGCCAGCAGTTACCCCGGACTAGCGGGAGGAGAGACCCAGTACTTC - TRBV6-5 TRBD2 TRBJ2-5
CSAGSHTGVNEQFF TGCAGTGCTGGGAGCCATACGGGGGTTAATGAGCAGTTCTTC - TRBV20-1 - TRBJ2-1
CASSLGEGNYGYTF TGTGCCAGCAGCTTGGGGGAGGGTAACTATGGCTACACCTTC - TRBV13 - TRBJ1-2
CSVDISYEQYF TGCAGCGTTGACATCTCCTACGAGCAGTACTTC - TRBV29-1 - TRBJ2-7
CASSRDLPSPLHF TGCGCCAGCAGCCGGGACCTCCCTTCACCCCTCCACTTT - TRBV4-3 - TRBJ1-6
CASSQLPRDSGRTDTQYF TGTGCCAGCAGCCAACTTCCCCGGGATAGCGGCCGCACAGATACGCAGTATTTT - TRBV4-2 - TRBJ2-3
CASSHLRPGRNNEKLFF TGTGCCAGCAGCCATCTTCGGCCGGGACGAAATAATGAAAAACTGTTTTTT - TRBV3-1 - TRBJ1-4
CASSLYGFMNTEAFF TGTGCCAGCAGTTTGTACGGGTTCATGAACACTGAAGCTTTCTTT few TRBV12-3/TRBV12-4 - TRBJ1-1
CATSVLNNEQFF TGTGCCACCAGTGTATTAAACAATGAGCAGTTCTTC - TRBV24-1 - TRBJ2-1
CASSHRRSTNEKLFF TGCGCCAGCAGTCATAGAAGGTCAACTAATGAAAAACTGTTTTTT - TRBV23-1 - TRBJ1-4
CASSQEAYSNQPQHF TGCGCCAGCAGCCAAGAGGCCTATAGCAATCAGCCCCAGCATTTT - TRBV4-3 - TRBJ1-5
CASTSDREDNEQFF TGTGCCAGCACTTCGGACAGGGAGGACAATGAGCAGTTCTTC few TRBV12-3/TRBV12-4 TRBD1 TRBJ2-1
CASSQDLGDTQYF TGTGCCAGCAGCCAAGATTTGGGAGATACGCAGTATTTT few TRBV4-2 - TRBJ2-3
CASSQASINYGYTF TGCGCCAGCAGCCAAGCAAGTATTAACTATGGCTACACCTTC many TRBV4-3 - TRBJ1-2
CATADRMNTEAFF TGTGCCACCGCGGACAGGATGAACACTGAAGCTTTCTTT few TRBV15 TRBD1 TRBJ1-1
CASSFRGAYEQYF TGTGCCAGCAGTTTCCGGGGGGCCTACGAGCAGTACTTC - TRBV28 TRBD2 TRBJ2-7
CAINQGPTSYNEQFF TGTGCCATCAACCAAGGCCCAACCTCCTACAATGAGCAGTTCTTC - TRBV12-3/TRBV12-4 - TRBJ2-1
CASMGGLEF TGTGCCAGCATGGGTGGTCTCGAATTC few TRBV27 - TRBJ1-2
CASSFWSAEGLNEQFF TGCGCCAGCAGCTTTTGGTCCGCCGAGGGCCTAAATGAGCAGTTCTTC - TRBV5-1 - TRBJ2-1
CASSYRTRAVERVYGYTF TGTGCCAGCAGTTACAGGACCCGGGCGGTTGAGAGGGTCTATGGCTACACCTTC - TRBV6-5 - TRBJ1-2
CAGTGRGNTEAFF TGTGCCGGGACAGGGAGGGGAAACACTGAAGCTTTCTTT - TRBV27 TRBD1 TRBJ1-1
CASSQVPGNTEAFF TGTGCCAGCAGCCAAGTTCCCGGGAACACTGAAGCTTTCTTT few TRBV3-1 - TRBJ1-1
CASSPRTGKGNTEAFF TGTGCCAGCTCACCTAGGACAGGGAAGGGGAACACTGAAGCTTTCTTT - TRBV18 TRBD1 TRBJ1-1
CASSVGGQGVQETQYF TGTGCCAGCAGCGTAGGGGGACAGGGAGTTCAAGAGACCCAGTACTTC many TRBV9 TRBD1 TRBJ2-5
CATSPEGVQETQYF TGTGCCACCAGCCCGGAGGGGGTCCAAGAGACCCAGTACTTC - TRBV15 - TRBJ2-5
CASSFLGTGIEAFF TGTGCCAGCAGTTTCCTTGGAACAGGGATTGAAGCTTTCTTT many TRBV27 - TRBJ1-1
CSARPGTGINEQYF TGCAGTGCCCGACCCGGGACAGGGATCAACGAGCAGTACTTC - TRBV20-1 TRBD1 TRBJ2-7
CAISEWDRGIYEQYF TGTGCCATCAGTGAATGGGACAGGGGAATTTACGAGCAGTACTTC few TRBV10-3 TRBD1 TRBJ2-7
CATSRESGRVTDTQYF TGTGCCACCAGCAGAGAAAGCGGGAGGGTCACAGATACGCAGTATTTT - TRBV15 TRBD2 TRBJ2-3
CASSYRAGARGGQQPQHF TGTGCCAGCAGTTACCGCGCTGGGGCCAGGGGAGGTCAACAGCCCCAGCATTTT once TRBV6-2/TRBV6-3 - TRBJ1-5
CASAYGWDPGYNEQFF TGTGCCAGTGCTTACGGGTGGGACCCCGGCTACAATGAGCAGTTCTTC - TRBV7-2 - TRBJ2-1
CASSLRSRGLALDIQYF TGTGCCAGCAGTTTAAGGTCCAGGGGACTAGCTTTGGACATTCAGTACTTC once TRBV28 TRBD2 TRBJ2-4
CSARDGAGAEGFYNEQFF TGCAGTGCTAGAGATGGAGCGGGAGCCGAGGGGTTCTACAATGAGCAGTTCTTC few TRBV20-1 TRBD2 TRBJ2-1